These 5 T cell receptor beta chains came from one sample sequenced in a study of somatic mutations in cytotoxic T cells in rheumatoid arthritis. Profiling relied on immunoSEQ multiplex PCR, and the TCRdb table lists in-frame clones only, not all of them. The sample has tens of thousands of clones, roughly 74% seen once. The specimen was CD8+ T cells sorted from blood. Every receptor here comes from an adult with rheumatoid arthritis.

This chain uses TRBV4-2 with TRBJ1-6; 7 bases agree with TRBD1. This CDR3 is 15 amino acids long. With V trimmed by 5 bases and J by 10 bases, 11 bases remained unmatched. Per the germline V gene, CDR1 is LGHNA and CDR2 is YNFKEQ. The CDR3 is CASSVYRDRKSPLHF. The CDR3 DNA reads as TGTGCCAGCAGCGTCTACCGGGACAGAAAGTCACCCCTCCACTTT.

This chain links TRBV29-1 with TRBJ1-1; D possibly corresponds to TRBD1 (5 bases). The germline CDR1 and CDR2 sequences are SQVTM and ANQGSEA. Trimming removed 0 bases from V and 2 bases from J, with 10 bases in between. The CDR3 totals 14 residues. The DNA for the CDR3 is TGCAGCGTTGAAGATTGGACACTTAACACTGAAGCTTTCTTT. It codes for CSVEDWTLNTEAFF.

The chain couples TRBV4-1 to TRBJ2-7; D unclear. The germline V gene encodes CDR1 MGHRA and CDR2 YSYEKL. The length of the CDR3 is 13 residues. Trimming shortened V by 3 bases and J by 1 base, and 7 bases separated the two germline ends. This CDR3 reads CASSHPRSYEQYF. CDR3 DNA sequence: TGCGCCAGCAGCCACCCGAGGTCCTACGAGCAGTACTTC.

The genes are TRBV7-9 and TRBJ1-2; 7 bases align to TRBD1. The junction had 9 bases not matched to a gene; V was cut back by 4 bases and J by 4 bases. The CDR3 runs to 15 residues. The germline gives CDR1 SEHNR, CDR2 FQNEAQ (reference sequence). CDR3 DNA sequence: TGTGCCAGCAGCTCGTCCAGGGGGTCGGGCTATGGCTACACCTTC. It codes for CASSSSRGSGYGYTF.

The chain joins TRBV7-9 to TRBJ2-7; 12 bases are shared with TRBD1. The CDR3 is 16 amino acids. CDR1 and CDR2 from the germline V gene are SEHNR and FQNEAQ (reference sequence). Unmatched junction bases numbered 9, after V lost 4 bases and J lost 5 bases. The chain's CDR3 is CASSSKSGTGGHEQYF. The CDR3 DNA reads as TGTGCCAGCAGCTCAAAGTCGGGGACAGGGGGCCACGAGCAGTACTTC.